A selection of T cell receptor beta chains follows, all from one sample in a study of cytomegalovirus exposure and HLA in healthy donors. Sequencing was performed with immunoSEQ multiplex PCR; in TCRdb, only in-frame clones are kept and a portion is missing. The data show 100,000 or so clones, 80% seen once. The sample taken for sequencing was PBMCs. The receptor source for this set is a man under 40 in good health and CMV-seropositive. The CDR3 runs from the conserved cysteine through the conserved F or W. Each record gives: J gene, V gene, D gene, clone size, CDR3 protein, CDR3 DNA. The D gene is left open where the match is weak. Not all rows give a size; the values are once, few, many and, for expanded clones, a class.

TRBJ1-6 | TRBV6-5 | TRBD1 | - | CASSYSAGQGNSPLHF | TGTGCCAGCAGTTACTCGGCGGGACAGGGGAATTCACCCCTCCACTTT
TRBJ1-1 | TRBV5-8 | TRBD1 | few | CASSFQRQGRRNTEAFF | TGTGCCAGCAGCTTTCAACGACAGGGACGGCGAAACACTGAAGCTTTCTTT
TRBJ2-7 | TRBV7-2 | - | - | CASSLAGREQYF | TGTGCCAGCAGCTTAGCGGGGCGCGAGCAGTACTTC
TRBJ1-5 | TRBV7-2 | TRBD1 | - | CASSPGTGTSYSNQPQHF | TGTGCCAGCAGCCCCGGGACAGGGACCTCTTATAGCAATCAGCCCCAGCATTTT
TRBJ2-1 | TRBV28 | TRBD2 | - | CASSPLAGVYNEQFF | TGTGCCAGCAGTCCTCTAGCGGGGGTCTACAATGAGCAGTTCTTC
TRBJ2-7 | TRBV6-4 | - | - | CASGLCTGDLSYEQYF | TGTGCCAGCGGACTATGCACAGGGGACCTCTCCTACGAGCAGTACTTC
TRBJ1-6 | TRBV27 | - | once | CASSPGMRSPLHF | TGTGCCAGCAGTCCAGGGATGAGGTCACCCCTCCACTTT
TRBJ2-7 | TRBV6-1 | TRBD2 | - | CASSPEGRGLGEQYF | TGTGCCAGCAGCCCCGAGGGGAGGGGCTTGGGCGAGCAGTACTTC
TRBJ1-2 | TRBV7-8 | - | - | CASSSQRGEGGYTF | TGTGCCAGCAGCTCCCAAAGGGGGGAGGGTGGCTACACCTTC
TRBJ1-2 | TRBV2 | - | once | CASTQENYGYTF | TGTGCCAGCACACAGGAGAACTATGGCTACACCTTC
TRBJ2-7 | TRBV11-2 | - | once | CASSLVRGARNEQYF | TGTGCCAGCAGCTTAGTTCGGGGGGCGCGAAACGAGCAGTACTTC
TRBJ1-5 | TRBV15 | - | - | CATNDPGSNQPQHF | TGTGCCACCAATGACCCGGGGAGCAATCAGCCCCAGCATTTT
TRBJ2-7 | TRBV6-5 | - | - | CASSYRGSPYEQYF | TGTGCCAGCAGTTACCGAGGGTCCCCCTACGAGCAGTACTTC
TRBJ2-3 | TRBV5-1 | - | - | CASSSEGGPDTQYF | TGCGCCAGCAGCTCGGAAGGGGGACCAGATACGCAGTATTTT
TRBJ1-2 | TRBV19 | - | once | CASSSGLERYTF | TGTGCCAGTAGTTCAGGCCTGGAACGGTACACCTTC
TRBJ2-2 | TRBV2 | TRBD2 | - | CASRKGLAVLTGELFF | TGTGCCAGCAGGAAAGGACTAGCGGTACTCACCGGGGAGCTGTTTTTT
TRBJ1-1 | TRBV15 | - | few | CATSTGSPGNTEAFF | TGTGCCACCAGCACCGGTTCTCCGGGGAACACTGAAGCTTTCTTT
TRBJ1-5 | TRBV28 | - | - | CASSTAQMSGPQHF | TGTGCCTCAAGTACAGCCCAGATGAGTGGGCCCCAGCATTTT
TRBJ2-1 | TRBV29-1 | - | - | CSVVGGGPYNEQFF | TGCAGCGTTGTCGGAGGGGGCCCCTACAATGAGCAGTTCTTC